This T cell receptor (beta chain) was documented in a study of blood T cell repertoires in COVID-19. Across the whole study: Acute and convalescent COVID-19 samples came from the United States, Italy and Spain. Sources were T cells, B-cell-depleted T cells, or PBMCs; the material itself was cDNA or gDNA.

Per the original methods: Nucleated cell number was recorded as an estimate derived from reference gene primer amplification. TCRdb keeps only in-frame clones here, not all; method: immunoSEQ multiplex PCR. V, J and clone size were drawn from that table, and D and trimming were deduced from the DNA. The sample includes roughly 320,000 clones, around nine tenths of them seen just once. The CDR3 runs to 13 residues. CDR1 is MNHNS and CDR2 is SASEGT in the germline V gene. V lost 3 bases and J lost 10, with 13 bases in between. The chain has TRBV6-1 and TRBJ2-1; a weak D match, TRBD1 (6 bases). The source of this sequence is a man aged 70-80 years with acute or convalescent COVID-19. Sequencing was performed on peripheral blood. Written as DNA, the CDR3 is TGTGCCAGCAGTGAGTGGGTGGACAGCGAGCAGTTCTTC. As protein: CASSEWVDSEQFF.